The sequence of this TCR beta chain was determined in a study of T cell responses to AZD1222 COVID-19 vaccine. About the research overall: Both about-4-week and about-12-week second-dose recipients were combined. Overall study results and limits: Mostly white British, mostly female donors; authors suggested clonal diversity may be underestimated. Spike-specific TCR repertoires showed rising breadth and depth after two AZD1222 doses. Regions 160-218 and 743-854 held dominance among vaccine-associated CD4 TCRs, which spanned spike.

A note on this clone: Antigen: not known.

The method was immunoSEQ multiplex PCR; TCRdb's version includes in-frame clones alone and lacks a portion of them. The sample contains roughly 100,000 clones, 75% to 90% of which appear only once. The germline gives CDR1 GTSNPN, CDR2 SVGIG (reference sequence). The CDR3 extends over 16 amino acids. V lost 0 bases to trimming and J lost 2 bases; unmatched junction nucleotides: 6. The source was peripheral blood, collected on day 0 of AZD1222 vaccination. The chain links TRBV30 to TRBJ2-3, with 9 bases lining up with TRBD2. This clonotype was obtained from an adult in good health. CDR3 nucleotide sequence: TGTGCCTGGAGTGTGGGCGGGAGGGTCCTCACAGATACGCAGTATTTT. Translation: CAWSVGGRVLTDTQYF.